This is a list of T cell receptor beta chains from one sample in a study of T cell clonotyping in hematopoietic cell transplantation. Profiling relied on immunoSEQ multiplex PCR, and the TCRdb table lists in-frame clones only, not all of them. The sample has roughly 3,900 clones; 95% are singletons. This specimen was PBMCs, taken 30 days after allogeneic stem cell transplant. Every receptor here comes from a male patient between 50 and 60 years old who had an allogeneic stem cell transplant from a related donor, so the T cells may come from the graft donor. Some clones in this sample may be carry-over from other donors' samples. Both conserved end residues are trimmed from each CDR3. Some rows have no size entry. The others give once, few or many, or a class for an expanded clone.

TRBV2,16,-,TRBJ1-2,ASSEALPPFGSNYGYT
TRBV7-2,10,-,TRBJ2-7,ASSLDFYEQY
TRBV10-3,12,-,TRBJ1-2,AIRPGGTASGYT
TRBV7-2,13,-,TRBJ2-7,ASSLSASGSYEQY
TRBV6-4,13,once,TRBJ2-1,ASTPTSGSYNEQF
TRBV5-1,12,once,TRBJ2-3,ASSFTSGGDTQY
TRBV5-1,13,-,TRBJ1-2,ASSFQGELGYGYT
TRBV6-1,14,-,TRBJ2-7,ASSESSGGAAREQY
TRBV28,11,-,TRBJ1-2,ASSLRPGGGYT
TRBV4-3,13,-,TRBJ1-3,ASSQGGRTGNTIY
TRBV7-2,11,-,TRBJ2-5,ASTKGWRETQY
TRBV4-3,16,-,TRBJ2-1,ASSRSSGGLSLYNEQF
TRBV4-3,13,-,TRBJ1-2,ASSQEGAGLFGYT
TRBV18,12,-,TRBJ2-5,ASSPRDGQETQY
TRBV7-6,13,-,TRBJ1-4,ASSLDHRGLEKLF
TRBV14,13,-,TRBJ1-2,ASSRLTGGAEGYT
TRBV27,11,-,TRBJ1-1,ASSLWKNTEAF
TRBV25-1,10,-,TRBJ1-1,ASRSPGTEAF
TRBV6-1,10,-,TRBJ1-1,ASSDIYREAF
TRBV11-2,12,once,TRBJ2-7,ASSSVGHTYEQY
TRBV25-1,13,-,TRBJ1-4,ASSEPWTGTEKLF
TRBV5-1,11,-,TRBJ2-5,ASSRTVQETQY
TRBV6-5,10,once,TRBJ2-5,ASGPREETQY
TRBV5-1,13,-,TRBJ2-3,ASSFGTSGDDTQY
TRBV29-1,14,once,TRBJ2-5,SVGGTSGGAAETQY
TRBV28,12,-,TRBJ1-1,ASSLYTGNTEAF
TRBV11-3,18,-,TRBJ2-2,ASSNIRDGITKSAPGELF
TRBV4-1,18,-,TRBJ1-2,ASSQGFGWPRAQDNYGYT
TRBV9,15,-,TRBJ1-2,ASSGFVTRERGYGYT
TRBV6-5,13,-,TRBJ2-7,ASSYSGTGEYEQY
TRBV2,13,-,TRBJ2-5,ASRPLAGGPETQY
TRBV7-6,13,-,TRBJ1-2,ASSLTAGGRGGYT
TRBV9,14,-,TRBJ1-1,ASSVGYRDMNTEAF
TRBV29-1,11,-,TRBJ1-4,SAGNLGGEKLF
TRBV14,13,-,TRBJ1-6,ASSLSTGIGSPLH
TRBV10-3,13,-,TRBJ2-7,AISGYWTESYEQY
TRBV6-1,11,-,TRBJ1-1,ASSRRDLTEAF
TRBV11-2,11,few,TRBJ2-7,ASSWDRVGEQY
TRBV7-2,10,-,TRBJ2-7,ASSLRPYEQY
TRBV19,13,-,TRBJ1-1,ASSITLNMNTEAF
TRBV5-1,11,-,TRBJ2-5,ASSVLVQETQY
TRBV7-9,13,-,TRBJ1-4,ASSLVGRENEKLF
TRBV19,12,-,TRBJ1-6,ASSSRPERSPLH
TRBV7-2,14,-,TRBJ1-6,ASSKTRNHYNSPLH
TRBV10-1,13,-,TRBJ1-2,ASSSRPRSRKTYG
TRBV4-1,12,-,TRBJ1-1,ASSQDHLNTEAF
TRBV27,14,few,TRBJ2-1,ASSLSTLAAYNEQF
TRBV4-3,11,-,TRBJ2-7,ASSQAQGHEQY
TRBV28,13,once,TRBJ1-5,ASIAPGYSNQPQH
TRBV5-1,13,-,TRBJ2-3,ASSFSGTGTVTQY
TRBV10-3,11,-,TRBJ2-7,AISRDARYEQY
TRBV19,15,-,TRBJ2-1,ASSIDLSQGVYNEQF
TRBV6-6,12,-,TRBJ2-7,ASRPPGRSYEQY
TRBV7-2,16,-,TRBJ2-7,ASAIRQGGLRGSYEQY
TRBV19,14,-,TRBJ2-7,ASSTLAGGPRYEQY